This TCR beta chain was obtained from a study of T-cell memory formation after mild COVID-19. Background on the study: TCR clusters were mostly donor specific. General study points: The authors left the SARS-CoV-2 specificity of second-wave clones peaking on day 37 unconfirmed. CD4+ contracting clones lay mainly in CM and EM, CD8+ ones in EMRA.

This clonotype was seen a handful of times. What it recognizes is unknown. Germline CDR1 MNHEY, CDR2 SVGAGI. Trimming pared 5 bases from V and 6 bases from J, leaving 11 bases between. CDR3 length equals 13 residues. With constant-segment primers, 5'RACE yielded cDNA libraries of TCR alpha and TCR beta that carried sample barcodes and UMIs. One entry per CDR3 protein, called by TCRdb with MiXCR from the 5' RACE reads. The data show about 88,000 distinct CDR3 sequences, with around 27% seen just once and over 40% held by the top ten. The V gene is TRBV6-5, the J gene TRBJ2-1, with D possibly TRBD1 on 6 matching bases. The sequence was obtained from a young man who had mild COVID-19 (a few samples of this study predate the infection). Cell type and time point are not known. Sequencing was done on a sample of PBMCs or a T cell subset sorted from them (not recorded which). CDR3 loop: CASSDHRVNEQFF. DNA for the CDR3: TGTGCCAGCAGTGATCACAGGGTCAATGAGCAGTTCTTC.